Listed here are 27 T cell receptor beta chains from one sample, sequenced in a study of CD8+CD57+ T cells in acquired aplastic anemia. The authors sequenced patients whose flow cytometry had shown CD8+CD57+ cell expansion. Profiling of TCR beta VDJ combinations and CDR3 sequences used genomic DNA as template. MiXCR, run by TCRdb on the reads, gives a single entry per CDR3 protein. The sample lists 150,000 to 200,000 distinct CDR3 sequences; less than 60% were seen once. Sequencing was carried out using sorted CD4+, CD8+, or CD8+CD57+ T cells (not recorded which) from PBMCs. These receptors came from a human donor with aplastic anemia.

Comment on this clonotype: The junction and the germline gene differ at one end; a read error may be behind it. The chain is built from TRBV7-9 and TRBJ2-5; D is ambiguous. CDR1 and CDR2 (germline): SEHNR, FQNEAQ (reference sequence). The CDR3 extends over 12 amino acids. CDR3 amino acids: CASSHNDGTQYF. DNA of the CDR3: TGCGCCAGCAGCCATAACGACGGGACCCAGTACTTC.

This chain links TRBV6-2 or TRBV6-3 with TRBJ2-2; 12 bases fit TRBD2. The CDR3 sequence is 20 residues long. V gave up 0 bases and J gave up 0 bases; unmatched junction bases: 8. Germline lookup yields CDR1 MNHEY and CDR2 SVGEGT. In nucleotides, the CDR3 is TGTGCCAGCAGTTACTCGAACGGACTAGCGGGGCATACGAACACCGGGGAGCTGTTTTTT. It encodes CASSYSNGLAGHTNTGELFF.

At least ten counts were recorded for this clonotype. This chain connects TRBV12-3 or TRBV12-4 to TRBJ1-4, with 8 bases lining up with TRBD1. CDR3 size: 15 residues. Trimming removed 5 bases from V and 2 bases from J; junction bases left unmatched: 4. The CDR3 DNA reads TGTGCCAGCAGTCAGGACAGGGTCACTAATGAAAAACTGTTTTTT. This gives the protein CASSQDRVTNEKLFF.

This clonotype appeared many times. The gene calls are TRBV4-2 and TRBJ2-6, with TRBD1 as a possible D gene (6 bases). The CDR3 spans 18 residues. V lost 4 bases and J 0 bases, leaving 16 bases between the germline ends. CDR1 and CDR2 (germline): LGHNA, YNFKEQ. CDR3 amino acids: CASSLNRDGGSGANVLTF. For the CDR3, the DNA is TGTGCCAGCAGCCTGAACAGGGATGGGGGCTCTGGGGCCAACGTCCTGACTTTC.

This clonotype showed up many times. V is TRBV5-1 and J is TRBJ2-2; D might be TRBD1 (6 bases). V was pared by 0 bases and J by 4 bases, with 13 bases between. The length of the CDR3 is 16 residues. Germline lookup yields CDR1 SGHRS and CDR2 YFSETQ. CDR3 DNA sequence: TGCGCCAGCAGCTTGGCCGTGGGGGCGGGCACCGGGGAGCTGTTTTTT. Amino acids: CASSLAVGAGTGELFF.

This chain connects TRBV29-1 to TRBJ2-7, with 7 bases identical to TRBD1. This CDR3 is built from 11 residues. Germline CDR1 reads SQVTM; CDR2 reads ANQGSEA. V shed 7 bases and J 4 bases; nucleotides not matched to a gene: 4. In DNA, the CDR3 is TGCAGCGGGACAGGACGATACGAGCAGTACTTC. Amino acid sequence: CSGTGRYEQYF.

The chain is built from TRBV10-3 and TRBJ2-1; a possible D gene is TRBD2 (6 bases). The CDR3 runs to 15 residues. The germline V gene has CDR1 ENHRY and CDR2 SYGVKD. V lost 10 bases and J 8 bases, leaving 24 bases between the germline ends. The CDR3 nucleotides read TGTGCCAACAGACCACCGCGGGGCAGAGGTTATGAGCAGTTCTTC. Protein product: CANRPPRGRGYEQFF.

This clonotype came up many times. The rearrangement joins TRBV6-4 to TRBJ1-4; no reliable D call. CDR3 length: 17 residues. The germline gives CDR1 MRHNA, CDR2 SNTAGT. Trimming stripped 0 bases from V and 2 bases from J, with 13 bases between. CDR3 sequence (DNA): TGTGCCAGCAGTGACTCGGGGAGGGATAGGACTAATGAAAAACTGTTTTTT. Residues: CASSDSGRDRTNEKLFF.

This clonotype occurred many times. The chain is built from TRBV6-1 and TRBJ2-7; D unresolved. The germline V and J ends were trimmed by 6 bases and 2 bases, with 5 bases remaining between them. The CDR3 spans 11 residues. Germline V lookup: CDR1 MNHNS, CDR2 SASEGT. CDR3 nucleotides: TGTGCCAGCAGGGCGGCCTACGAGCAGTACTTC. Translation: CASRAAYEQYF.

At least ten counts were recorded for this clonotype. The chain links TRBV12-3 or TRBV12-4 to TRBJ1-5, with D unclear. Trimming removed 2 bases at V and 5 bases at J, with 7 bases between. This CDR3 is built from 13 residues. The CDR3 reads CASSLTRYQPQHF. The CDR3 coding sequence is TGTGCCAGCAGTTTAACTCGCTATCAGCCCCAGCATTTT.

This clonotype was seen many times. The CDR3 DNA reads TGTGCCAGCAGTGAATCGGGGAATCAGCCCCAGCATTTT. Translating it yields CASSESGNQPQHF. This sequence joins TRBV6-1 and TRBJ1-5; D not certain. V was trimmed by 2 bases and J by 4 bases, leaving 6 bases between them. The germline V gene has CDR1 MNHNS and CDR2 SASEGT. The CDR3 consists of 13 residues.

The chain is built from TRBV7-9 and TRBJ1-1; D remains ambiguous. Trimming cost V 2 bases and J 5 bases, with 9 bases left between them. CDR1 and CDR2 from the germline V gene are SEHNR and FQNEAQ (reference sequence). The CDR3 totals 13 residues. Here the CDR3 DNA reads TGTGCCAGCAGCTTACAGACGAGTACTGAAGCTTTCTTT. Translation: CASSLQTSTEAFF.

The gene calls are TRBV5-1 and TRBJ2-3; 7 bases line up with TRBD1. From germline, CDR1 is SGHRS and CDR2 YFSETQ. This CDR3 spans 16 amino acids. V lost 5 bases, J lost 0 bases, and 9 bases stayed unmatched. CDR3 sequence reads: CASSRDRRTSTDTQYF. DNA of the CDR3: TGCGCCAGCAGTCGGGACAGACGGACCAGCACAGATACGCAGTATTTT. The full variable domain, completed using reference TRBV5-1 and TRBJ2-3, is KAGVTQTPRYLIKTRGQQVTLSCSPISGHRSVSWYQQTPGQGLQFLFEYFSETQRNKGNFPGRFSGRQFSNSRSEMNVSTLELGDSALYLCASSRDRRTSTDTQYFGPGTRLTVL.

This clonotype occurred many times. A junction boundary mismatches the germline segment, possibly from a read error. The J gene is TRBJ2-5, the V gene TRBV5-6; 11 nucleotides line up with TRBD2. This CDR3 region has 12 residues. Germline V gene data show CDR1 as SGHDT and CDR2 as YYEEEE. This CDR3 is CASSFGLAGANF. In DNA form, the CDR3 reads TGTGCCAGCAGCTTCGGACTAGCGGGTGCGAACTTC. The full variable domain, in which reference TRBV5-6 and TRBJ2-5 provide the parts outside the CDR3, is DAGVTQSPTHLIKTRGQQVTLRCSPKSGHDTVSWYQQALGQGPQFIFQYYEEEERQRGNFPDRFSGHQFPNYSSELNVNALLLGDSALYLCASSFGLAGANFGPGTRLLVL.

In this sample, this clonotype turned up many times. The gene calls are TRBV4-3 and TRBJ1-1, with D perhaps TRBD1 (5 bases). CDR3 length: 15 residues. Trimming took off 0 bases at V and 4 bases at J, with 12 bases between the two ends. The V gene's germline CDR1 is LGHNA and CDR2 YSLEER. The CDR3 reads CASSQDTGVGTEAFF. CDR3 coding DNA: TGCGCCAGCAGCCAAGATACAGGAGTGGGCACTGAAGCTTTCTTT.

The chain links TRBV7-3 to TRBJ2-6; a possible D gene is TRBD2 (5 bases). Germline CDR1 is SGHTA and CDR2 is FQGTGA. The CDR3 spans 15 residues. V lost 6 bases, J lost 3 bases, and 12 bases lay in between. CDR3 protein: CASSPGSRGANVLTF. CDR3 bases: TGTGCCAGCAGTCCGGGGTCGCGTGGGGCCAACGTCCTGACTTTC.

This clonotype was recorded many times. The J gene is TRBJ2-2, the V gene TRBV7-6; D is unresolved. Germline V gene sequence: CDR1 SGHVS, CDR2 FNYEAQ. CDR3 size: 14 residues. V was pared by 1 base and J by 7 bases, with 10 bases between. Here the CDR3 DNA reads TGTGCCAGCAGCTTAGTGGGCGGAGTCGGGGAGCTGTTTTTT. Translated: CASSLVGGVGELFF.

This clonotype occurred once. A read error may explain this, as a much larger clone is one base away. The rearrangement links TRBV9 to TRBJ1-4; 7 bases agree with TRBD1. From germline, CDR1 is SGDLS and CDR2 YYNGEE. The CDR3 length is 17 residues. CDR3 nucleotides: TGTGCCAGCAGTCCACCGGGACAGCCTGCAACTAATGAAGAACTGTTTTTT. Its protein is CASSPPGQPATNEELFF.

The chain is built from TRBV20-1 and TRBJ2-7, with D possibly matching TRBD1 (5 bases). CDR1 is DFQATT and CDR2 is SNEGSKA in the germline V gene (reference sequence). This CDR3 has 12 residues. V gave up 3 bases and J gave up 3 bases, with 9 bases separating them. The CDR3 here is CSARAGHYEQYF. The CDR3 DNA reads TGCAGTGCTAGGGCAGGGCACTACGAGCAGTACTTC.

Remarks on this clonotype: A much more abundant neighbour one base away suggests this may be a read error. The V gene is TRBV5-1, the J gene TRBJ2-3; a possible D gene is TRBD2 (7 bases). Germline-derived CDR1 and CDR2 are SGHRS and YFSETQ. The germline V and J ends were trimmed by 1 base and 2 bases, with 17 bases remaining between them. This CDR3 spans 17 amino acids. The CDR3 bases are TGCGCCAGCAGCTTGCTGACTAGCAGGGGAAACACAGATACGCAGTATTTT. Its protein product is CASSLLTSRGNTDTQYF.

This clonotype was counted a few times. The chain joins TRBV7-7 to TRBJ2-2, with D unclear. The CDR3 contains 12 residues. V lost 5 bases to trimming and J lost 7 bases, with 8 bases between them. Germline V lookup: CDR1 SSHAT, CDR2 FNYEAQ (reference sequence). Here the CDR3 DNA reads TGTGCCAGCAGCCCGGAGAGCGGGGAGCTGTTTTTT. Protein: CASSPESGELFF.

About this clonotype: Being one base from a much bigger clone, this may be a read error. The chain recombines TRBV7-8 with TRBJ1-6; D unclear. Between the trimmed V and J ends, which lost 3 bases and 9 bases, there was a span of 6 bases. Germline-derived CDR1 and CDR2 are SGHVS and FQNEAQ. There are 12 residues in the CDR3. The CDR3 bases are TGTGCCAGCAGCTTCTCAGGTTCACCCCTCCACTTT. Its protein product is CASSFSGSPLHF.

This clonotype was observed many times. The limits of the CDR3 on the DNA are not certain, so only TCRdb's listed CDR3 is given. J is TRBJ2-5 and V is TRBV6-1; TRBD1, as called in the table, went unchecked against the DNA. The germline V gene has CDR1 MNHNS and CDR2 SASEGT. Both ends counted, the CDR3 spans 11 residues. CDR3 amino acids: CASRVGSGISF.

About this clonotype itself: This may be a read error: a much more frequent sequence differs by one nucleotide. The V gene is TRBV4-1, the J gene TRBJ2-3, with 13 bases that match TRBD2. The CDR3 covers 16 residues. Per the germline V gene, CDR1 is MGHRA and CDR2 is YSYEKL. CDR3 sequence: CASSQRLAGGTGTQYF. The CDR3 DNA reads TGCGCCAGCAGCCAACGACTAGCGGGGGGCACAGGTACGCAGTATTTT.

Many counts were recorded for this clonotype. The chain joins TRBV2 to TRBJ1-5; D may be TRBD1 (6 bases). Trimming cost V 2 bases and J 9 bases, with 14 bases left between them. Looked up from germline, CDR1 is SNHLY and CDR2 is FYNNEI. The CDR3 is made up of 14 amino acids. CDR3 region: CASSERGAGGPQHF. The CDR3 DNA reads as TGTGCCAGCAGTGAAAGGGGGGCCGGGGGGCCCCAGCATTTT. The whole variable domain, filled in from reference TRBV2 and TRBJ1-5, reads EPEVTQTPSHQVTQMGQEVILRCVPISNHLYFYWYRQILGQKVEFLVSFYNNEISEKSEIFDDQFSVERPDGSNFTLKIRSTKLEDSAMYFCASSERGAGGPQHFGDGTRLSIL.

The chain joins TRBV2 to TRBJ1-6; no reliable D call. In germline, CDR1 is SNHLY, CDR2 FYNNEI. Trimming stripped 0 bases from V and 8 bases from J, with 11 bases between. The length of the CDR3 is 15 residues. The CDR3 nucleotides are TGTGCCAGCAGTGAAGCAGGAGGGAGATATTCACCCCTCCACTTT. This encodes CASSEAGGRYSPLHF.

Note on this clonotype: The junction shows a germline mismatch at one end, possibly a read error. This chain uses TRBV6-2 or TRBV6-3 with TRBJ1-3; D unresolved. The CDR3 contains 17 residues. Germline-derived CDR1 and CDR2 are MNHEY and SVGEGT. CDR3 DNA: TGTGCCAGCAGTTACTCGAGGGCCCGGAGCTCTGGAAACACCATACATTTT. It specifies CASSYSRARSSGNTIHF.